These 23 T cell receptor beta chains were sequenced from one sample in a study of cytomegalovirus exposure and HLA in healthy donors (dated by TCRdb to 2015 to 2018). Libraries were constructed by the immunoSEQ multiplex PCR assay. The clones in this table, taken by TCRdb from immuneACCESS, are in-frame only. Not every clone is retained; where verified, under half of the shortfall comes from an unresolved V gene, and the cause of the rest is unknown. The sample table records over 90,000 clones; about 94% of these occur just once. 0.89% of the sample is held by the ten biggest clonotypes. Source material: PBMCs. The receptors come from a woman younger than 35 in good health and CMV-seronegative.

This clone was recorded once. J is TRBJ2-3 and V is TRBV2, with 10 bases that match TRBD2. The V segment lost 4 bases and the J segment 6 bases; nucleotides outside the gene matches: 10. CDR3 length equals 16 residues. Germline lookup yields CDR1 SNHLY and CDR2 FYNNEI. Written as DNA, the CDR3 is TGTGCCAGCAGTGGCGTCACTAGCGGGGCGCGGGATACGCAGTATTTT. Translating it yields CASSGVTSGARDTQYF.

The chain has TRBV5-1 and TRBJ2-5, with TRBD2 matching 12 bases. This CDR3 has 16 amino acids. The V and J ends lost 4 bases and 2 bases, in that order; junction bases with no gene match: 6. Germline V lookup: CDR1 SGHRS, CDR2 YFSETQ. The CDR3 sequence is CASSQGLAGLQETQYF. CDR3 coding DNA: TGCGCCAGCAGCCAGGGACTAGCGGGCCTTCAAGAGACCCAGTACTTC.

This chain uses TRBV5-4 with TRBJ2-3, with no clear D. The germline V gene has CDR1 SGHNT and CDR2 YYREEE (reference sequence). The CDR3 is 17 residues long. V was trimmed by 4 bases and J by 7 bases, leaving 25 bases between them. CDR3 in DNA: TGTGCCAGCAGCCCCGTTGTTAGCCCCACGAAAGTGAATACGCAGTATTTT. As protein: CASSPVVSPTKVNTQYF. Complete variable domain (other parts from reference TRBV5-4 and TRBJ2-3): ETGVTQSPTHLIKTRGQQVTLRCSSQSGHNTVSWYQQALGQGPQFIFQYYREEENGRGNFPPRFSGLQFPNYSSELNVNALELDDSALYLCASSPVVSPTKVNTQYFGPGTRLTVL.

The V gene is TRBV6-5, the J gene TRBJ2-7, with D possibly being TRBD2 (6 bases). V lost 0 bases to trimming and J lost 6 bases, with 9 bases between them. The V gene's germline CDR1 is MNHEY and CDR2 SVGAGI. CDR3 length equals 13 residues. For the CDR3, the DNA is TGTGCCAGCAGTTACTCGATTAGCGGCGAGCAGTACTTC. It specifies CASSYSISGEQYF.

The CDR3 loop is CASSPPGVGTDYNEQFF. The CDR3 DNA sequence: TGTGCCAGCTCACCACCGGGTGTTGGGACAGACTACAATGAGCAGTTCTTC. This sequence joins TRBV18 and TRBJ2-1, with 7 bases matching TRBD1. Germline V gives CDR1 KGHSH, CDR2 LQKENI. This CDR3 is 17 amino acids long. The trim removed 0 bases at V and 3 bases at J, leaving 8 bases unmatched.

The V call is TRBV13, the J call TRBJ2-2; TRBD2 aligns across 7 bases. V dropped 6 bases and J dropped 2; count of bases not matched to a gene: 3. The germline CDR1 and CDR2 sequences are PRHDT and FYEKMQ (reference sequence). The CDR3 runs to 14 residues. CDR3 nucleotides: TGTGCCAGCAGATCGGGACTAAACACCGGGGAGCTGTTTTTT. It is translated as CASRSGLNTGELFF.

This clone was seen once. The chain carries TRBV5-1 and TRBJ2-3, with D possibly matching TRBD2 (5 bases). This CDR3 is 14 amino acids long. The germline CDR1 and CDR2 sequences are SGHRS and YFSETQ. V was cut by 2 bases and J by 2 bases, with 9 bases left in between. CDR3 bases: TGCGCCAGCAGCTTAGCGGAGACCACAGATACGCAGTATTTT. It translates to CASSLAETTDTQYF.

The table lists this clone with a count of one. This rearrangement joins TRBV5-6 to TRBJ1-4; D might be TRBD1 (5 bases). Trimming pared 0 bases from V and 7 bases from J, leaving 10 bases between. Per germline, CDR1 SGHDT and CDR2 YYEEEE. This CDR3 has 14 residues. In DNA form, the CDR3 reads TGTGCCAGCAGCTTGGGGGGCAGATTTGAAAAACTGTTTTTT. As protein: CASSLGGRFEKLFF. Using reference TRBV5-6 and TRBJ1-4 for the parts outside the CDR3, the full variable domain is DAGVTQSPTHLIKTRGQQVTLRCSPKSGHDTVSWYQQALGQGPQFIFQYYEEEERQRGNFPDRFSGHQFPNYSSELNVNALLLGDSALYLCASSLGGRFEKLFFGSGTQLSVL.

The chain recombines TRBV5-1 with TRBJ2-3, with D perhaps matching TRBD1 (6 bases). The V gene's germline CDR1 is SGHRS and CDR2 YFSETQ. There are 20 residues in the CDR3. V was shortened by 5 bases and J by 0 bases, with 28 bases between the two germline ends. The CDR3 DNA follows: TGCGCCAGCAGACCCAGACAGGACTTAGTCGTATTAGCTAGCACAGATACGCAGTATTTT. As protein: CASRPRQDLVVLASTDTQYF. The full variable domain, its missing parts supplied by reference TRBV5-1 and TRBJ2-3, is KAGVTQTPRYLIKTRGQQVTLSCSPISGHRSVSWYQQTPGQGLQFLFEYFSETQRNKGNFPGRFSGRQFSNSRSEMNVSTLELGDSALYLCASRPRQDLVVLASTDTQYFGPGTRLTVL.

This sequence joins TRBV9 and TRBJ2-7; 8 bases are a match to TRBD1. The CDR3 sequence is 16 residues long. Looked up from germline, CDR1 is SGDLS and CDR2 is YYNGEE. V was pared by 3 bases and J by 3 bases, with 11 bases of the junction left unmatched. CDR3 coding DNA: TGTGCCAGCAGCGGGAGGACCGGGACAGGCTACTACGAGCAGTACTTC. It translates to CASSGRTGTGYYEQYF. Full variable domain (rest looked up from reference TRBV9 and TRBJ2-7): DSGVTQTPKHLITATGQRVTLRCSPRSGDLSVYWYQQSLDQGLQFLIQYYNGEERAKGNILERFSAQQFPDLHSELNLSSLELGDSALYFCASSGRTGTGYYEQYFGPGTRLTVT.

This clone was counted only a few times. This rearrangement joins TRBV7-2 to TRBJ2-3; the D gene is possibly TRBD2 (6 bases). Germline V gives CDR1 SGHTA, CDR2 FQGNSA. Trimming took 4 bases from V and 0 from J, leaving 17 bases between them. The CDR3 extends over 17 amino acids. In DNA, the CDR3 is TGTGCCAGCAGCTACAGCGGTGCGGGGTTGAGCACAGATACGCAGTATTTT. Translation gives CASSYSGAGLSTDTQYF.

This chain uses TRBV29-1 with TRBJ2-3, with 11 bases fitting TRBD1. V shed 3 bases and J 5 bases; nucleotides not matched to a gene: 4. CDR1 is SQVTM and CDR2 is ANQGSEA in the germline V gene. This CDR3 has 14 residues. The CDR3 region is CSVERGQGGDTQYF. In nucleotides, the CDR3 is TGCAGCGTTGAGAGGGGACAGGGGGGAGATACGCAGTATTTT.

This clone was recorded once. The chain carries TRBV2 and TRBJ2-3, with 11 bases aligning to TRBD2. CDR1 is SNHLY, CDR2 FYNNEI, per germline. The CDR3 length is 18 residues. The ends lost 7 bases at V and 2 bases at J; junction bases unmatched: 14. DNA of the CDR3: TGTGCCAGCACTCCCGGGACTAGCGGCAGGGGGTCCACAGATACGCAGTATTTT. It specifies CASTPGTSGRGSTDTQYF.

The V gene is TRBV7-8, the J gene TRBJ2-7; TRBD2 aligns across 11 bases. CDR1 and CDR2 (germline): SGHVS, FQNEAQ. This CDR3 region has 15 residues. V shed 5 bases and J 0 bases; nucleotides not matched to a gene: 3. The DNA for the CDR3 is TGTGCCAGCAGCCCAACTAGCGGGGGCTCCTACGAGCAGTACTTC. Translated: CASSPTSGGSYEQYF.

CDR3 nucleotides: TGTGCCACCGGAGGGGCCCAGCCCCAGCATTTT. Protein: CATGGAQPQHF. This sequence joins TRBV27 and TRBJ1-5, with D maybe TRBD1 (5 bases). The CDR3 sequence is 11 residues long. Trimming stripped 10 bases from V and 7 bases from J, with 11 bases between. From germline, CDR1 is MNHEY and CDR2 SMNVEV (reference sequence).

The CDR3 nucleotides are TGTGCCAGCAGCTTAGGAGGAGCATACTCCTACAATGAGCAGTTCTTC. Its translation: CASSLGGAYSYNEQFF. The chain employs TRBV13 and TRBJ2-1; D gene ambiguous. Germline V gives CDR1 PRHDT, CDR2 FYEKMQ (reference sequence). The CDR3 has 16 residues. With 0 bases removed from V and 0 bases from J, the gap between germline ends came to 9 bases.

J is TRBJ2-7 and V is TRBV5-1, with 14 bases identical to TRBD2. In germline, CDR1 is SGHRS, CDR2 YFSETQ. The CDR3 runs 15 residues. Trimming took 3 bases from V and 5 from J; bases not matched to a gene: 4. The CDR3 loop is CASSSGLAGENEQYF. CDR3 DNA: TGCGCCAGCAGCTCGGGACTAGCGGGAGAGAACGAGCAGTACTTC.

The rearrangement joins TRBV5-4 to TRBJ1-2; D is unclear. CDR3 length: 12 residues. The V and J ends lost 1 base and 6 bases respectively, with 7 bases between them. Germline CDR1 SGHNT, CDR2 YYREEE (reference sequence). The CDR3 coding sequence is TGTGCCAGCAGCTTGTTGCAGGATGGCTACACCTTC. This gives the protein CASSLLQDGYTF.

The chain is built from TRBV7-9 and TRBJ1-2; a possible D gene is TRBD1 (5 bases). Germline CDR1 SEHNR, CDR2 FQNEAQ (reference sequence). The CDR3 covers 16 residues. The germline V and J ends were trimmed by 5 bases and 3 bases, with 19 bases remaining between them. The CDR3 DNA reads as TGTGCCAGCAGCCAGCTGGGGGGTGGTGTGGACTATGGCTACACCTTC. Translation gives CASSQLGGGVDYGYTF.

J is TRBJ1-2 and V is TRBV19, with 7 bases that match TRBD1. V lost 11 bases, J lost 3 bases, and 9 bases stayed unmatched. The germline gives CDR1 LNHDA, CDR2 SQIVND (reference sequence). CDR3 size: 13 residues. The CDR3 nucleotides are TGTGCCTGTGCCTACGACAGGGACTATGGCTACACCTTC. As protein: CACAYDRDYGYTF.

This chain uses TRBV29-1 with TRBJ1-2; 7 bases map to TRBD1. The V gene's germline CDR1 is SQVTM and CDR2 ANQGSEA. The CDR3 extends over 12 amino acids. After removal of 7 bases from V and 4 bases from J, the junction contained 6 bases not matched to a gene. CDR3 loop: CSAHGTAYGYTF. The CDR3 DNA sequence: TGCAGCGCGCATGGGACAGCCTATGGCTACACCTTC.

This clone was seen only once. The rearrangement joins TRBV11-3 to TRBJ2-1, with D perhaps matching TRBD2 (5 bases). The CDR3 loop spans 15 amino acids. The germline V gene encodes CDR1 SGHNT and CDR2 YENEEA. The V end lost 3 bases, the J end lost 1 base, and 10 bases lay between the germline ends. The CDR3 sequence: CASSLEDSSYNEQFF. CDR3 DNA: TGTGCCAGCAGCTTGGAGGACTCTTCCTACAATGAGCAGTTCTTC.

V and J are TRBV6-5 and TRBJ2-3; TRBD1 agrees at 7 bases. Germline assignment: CDR1 MNHEY and CDR2 SVGAGI. The junction had 6 bases not matched to a gene; V was cut back by 6 bases and J by 3 bases. This CDR3 spans 14 amino acids. This CDR3 reads CASRKTGVTDTQYF. The CDR3 DNA is TGTGCCAGCAGGAAAACAGGGGTTACAGATACGCAGTATTTT.